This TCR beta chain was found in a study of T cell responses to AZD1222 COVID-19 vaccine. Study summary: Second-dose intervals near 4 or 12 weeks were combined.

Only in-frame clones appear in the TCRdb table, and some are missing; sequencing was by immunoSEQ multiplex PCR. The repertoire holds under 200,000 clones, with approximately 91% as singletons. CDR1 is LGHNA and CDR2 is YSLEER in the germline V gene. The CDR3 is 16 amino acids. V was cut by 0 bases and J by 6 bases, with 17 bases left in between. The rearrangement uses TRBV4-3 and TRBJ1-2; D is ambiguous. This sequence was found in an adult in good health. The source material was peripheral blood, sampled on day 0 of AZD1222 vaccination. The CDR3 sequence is CASSQDTGRLRNGYTF. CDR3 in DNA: TGCGCCAGCAGCCAAGATACTGGTCGCCTAAGGAATGGCTACACCTTC.